Listed below are T cell receptor beta chains from one sample, sequenced in a study of T cell responses to AZD1222 COVID-19 vaccine. The method was immunoSEQ multiplex PCR; TCRdb's version includes in-frame clones alone and lacks a portion of them. The sample has some 130,000 clones; more than 85% are singletons. Sequenced here: peripheral blood, sampled on day 0 of AZD1222 vaccination. The receptors derive from an adult in good health. The CDR3 runs from the conserved cysteine through the conserved F or W. A D gene is named only where the DNA matches it firmly. Rows give clone size only sometimes, using once, few, many, or a class for an expanded clone.

v_call	d_call	clone_size	j_call	cdr3_aa	cdr3_nt
TRBV2	TRBD1	.	TRBJ2-3	CASSAEGRTGSTDTQYF	TGTGCCAGCAGTGCGGAGGGGAGGACAGGGAGCACAGATACGCAGTATTTT
TRBV7-2	.	once	TRBJ2-3	CASSSPSTDTQYF	TGTGCCAGCAGCTCGCCCAGCACAGATACGCAGTATTTT
TRBV10-3	TRBD2	.	TRBJ2-1	CAISERLAENEQFF	TGTGCCATCAGTGAGAGACTAGCGGAAAATGAGCAGTTCTTC
TRBV4-3	.	.	TRBJ1-4	CASSQALRGEKLFF	TGCGCCAGCAGCCAAGCTCTGAGGGGTGAAAAACTGTTTTTT
TRBV19	TRBD1	.	TRBJ2-7	CASSTRRTDRGVYEQYF	TGTGCCAGTAGTACCCGACGGACGGACAGGGGGGTCTACGAGCAGTACTTC
TRBV18	TRBD1	.	TRBJ1-1	CASSPRATGLNTEAFF	TGTGCCAGCTCACCAAGAGCGACAGGGCTGAACACTGAAGCTTTCTTT
TRBV2	.	.	TRBJ2-3	CASSAGGTDTQYF	TGTGCCAGCAGTGCGGGAGGCACAGATACGCAGTATTTT
TRBV5-4	TRBD1	.	TRBJ1-1	CASSTGTGALEAFF	TGTGCCAGCAGTACCGGGACAGGGGCGCTTGAAGCTTTCTTT
TRBV12-5	TRBD1	.	TRBJ2-1	CASGLRTGTSYNEQFF	TGTGCTAGTGGTTTGAGGACAGGGACCTCCTACAATGAGCAGTTCTTC
TRBV4-2	.	.	TRBJ2-5	CASSQDPRAGGETQYF	TGTGCCAGCAGCCAGGACCCCAGAGCCGGGGGCGAGACCCAGTACTTC
TRBV27	TRBD1	.	TRBJ1-4	CASRGQGAREKLFF	TGTGCCAGCAGGGGACAGGGGGCGCGGGAAAAACTGTTTTTT
TRBV6-5	TRBD1	.	TRBJ1-5	CASSRTGDLNQPQHF	TGTGCCAGCAGCAGGACAGGGGACCTCAATCAGCCCCAGCATTTT
TRBV3-1/TRBV3-2	TRBD1	.	TRBJ1-1	CASSPSEQGSTEAFF	TGTGCCAGCAGCCCGAGCGAACAGGGGAGCACTGAAGCTTTCTTT
TRBV11-3	TRBD2	.	TRBJ2-7	CASSSGGGVDYEQYF	TGTGCCAGCAGCAGTGGGGGAGGGGTGGATTACGAGCAGTACTTC
TRBV7-8	TRBD2	.	TRBJ2-1	CASSQPEGEREGYNEQFF	TGTGCCAGCAGCCAGCCCGAGGGTGAGCGGGAGGGCTACAATGAGCAGTTCTTC
TRBV11-2	.	.	TRBJ2-7	CASSLTGANEQYF	TGTGCCAGCAGCTTAACTGGGGCCAACGAGCAGTACTTC
TRBV28	.	.	TRBJ2-3	CASSAPTALTDTQYF	TGTGCCAGCAGTGCCCCCACAGCCCTCACAGATACGCAGTATTTT
TRBV7-3	.	.	TRBJ2-1	CASSRSAPGLKGNEQFF	TGTGCCAGCAGCCGATCAGCTCCGGGACTCAAAGGCAATGAGCAGTTCTTC
TRBV6-2/TRBV6-3	.	.	TRBJ1-2	CASSYPGATGGYTF	TGTGCCAGCAGTTACCCAGGGGCAACGGGAGGCTACACCTTC